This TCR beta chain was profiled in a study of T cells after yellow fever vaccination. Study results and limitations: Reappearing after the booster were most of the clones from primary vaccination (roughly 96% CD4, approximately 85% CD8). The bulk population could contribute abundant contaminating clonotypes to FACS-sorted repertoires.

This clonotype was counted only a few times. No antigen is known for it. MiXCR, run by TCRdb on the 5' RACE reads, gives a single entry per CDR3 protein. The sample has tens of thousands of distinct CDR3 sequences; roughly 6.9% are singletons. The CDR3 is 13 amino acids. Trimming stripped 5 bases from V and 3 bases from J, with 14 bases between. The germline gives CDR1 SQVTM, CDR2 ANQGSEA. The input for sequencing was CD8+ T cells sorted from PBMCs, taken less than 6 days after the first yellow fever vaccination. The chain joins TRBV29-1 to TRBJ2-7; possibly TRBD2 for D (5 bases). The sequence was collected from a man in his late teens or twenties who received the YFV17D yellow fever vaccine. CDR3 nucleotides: TGCAGCGTTCTGACGGAGGACGGCTACGAGCAGTACTTC. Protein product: CSVLTEDGYEQYF.